This record concerns one TCR beta chain sequence. The sample is drawn from a study of blood T cell repertoires in COVID-19. The wider study: Samples of COVID-19 (acute and convalescent) were obtained from the United States, Italy and Spain. In each case, the material was cDNA or gDNA derived from T cells, B-cell-depleted T cells, or PBMCs.

The Seattle patients joined while their infection was active and were tracked longitudinally afterward. This CDR3 is 14 amino acids long. With V trimmed by 4 bases and J by 5 bases, 7 bases remained unmatched. Germline CDR1 and CDR2: LGHNA and YNFKEQ. Original analysis: The authors estimated nucleated cell counts from reference gene primer amplification. TCRdb keeps only in-frame clones here, not all; method: immunoSEQ multiplex PCR. That table gives V, J and clone size, and the DNA gave D and trimming. This table has about 180,000 clones, about three quarters appearing once. The TCR originated in a woman older than 75 with COVID-19, enrolled during active disease. V usage is TRBV4-2 and J usage is TRBJ1-1; 7 bases map to TRBD1. Specimen: peripheral blood. The CDR3 coding sequence is TGTGCCAGCAGCCCCCCGACAGGGATAACTGAAGCTTTCTTT. Amino acids: CASSPPTGITEAFF.